The clone carrying this TCR beta chain has only a few counts. Its matching antigen is unknown. This entry is derived from a study of blood T cells in healthy people across ages. Whole-study findings and limits: Getting older went along with TCR beta diversity per million T cells dropping roughly linearly. More naive CD4+ cells and higher diversity were found in long-lived than in aged donors. TCR beta diversity correlated strongly with naive T cell percentage.

Through a sample-barcoded 5' primer and a J-beta primer mix, a second PCR was run for roughly 6 to 11 cycles. The study obtained at least 3 million CDR3-containing paired-end reads from every sample. TCRdb ran MiXCR on the 5' RACE reads and lists one entry per CDR3 protein. Of more than 500,000 distinct CDR3 sequences detected, roughly 28% appear once; the ten largest clones hold roughly 20%. This CDR3 is 16 amino acids long. V lost 6 bases to trimming and J lost 0 bases, with 12 bases between them. Sequencing was performed on blood. The rearrangement joins TRBV12-3 or TRBV12-4 to TRBJ1-6, with D hard to call. This clonotype was sampled from a woman aged 70-85 years in good health. The CDR3 coding sequence is TGTGCCAGCAGCCTAAGGGTAGGCTCCTATAATTCACCCCTCCACTTT. Translation: CASSLRVGSYNSPLHF.